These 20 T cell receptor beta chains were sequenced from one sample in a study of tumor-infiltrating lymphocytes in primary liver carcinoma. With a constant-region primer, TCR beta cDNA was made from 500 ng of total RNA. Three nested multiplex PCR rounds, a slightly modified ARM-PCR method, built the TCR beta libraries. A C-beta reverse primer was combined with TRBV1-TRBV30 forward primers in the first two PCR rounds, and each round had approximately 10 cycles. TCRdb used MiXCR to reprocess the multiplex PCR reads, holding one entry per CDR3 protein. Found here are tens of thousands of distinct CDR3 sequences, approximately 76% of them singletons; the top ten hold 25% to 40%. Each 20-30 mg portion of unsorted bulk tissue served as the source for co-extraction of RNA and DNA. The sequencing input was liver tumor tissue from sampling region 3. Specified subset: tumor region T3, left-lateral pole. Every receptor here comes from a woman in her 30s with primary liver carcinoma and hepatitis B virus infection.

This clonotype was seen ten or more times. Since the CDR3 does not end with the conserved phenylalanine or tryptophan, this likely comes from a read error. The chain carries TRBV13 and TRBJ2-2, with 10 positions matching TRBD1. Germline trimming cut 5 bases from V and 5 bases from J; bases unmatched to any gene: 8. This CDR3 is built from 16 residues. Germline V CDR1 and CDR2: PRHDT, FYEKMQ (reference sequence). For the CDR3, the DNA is TGTGCCAGCAGCCCGACAGGGGGCTTTAGGACCGGGGAGCTGTTTTAT. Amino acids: CASSPTGGFRTGELFY.

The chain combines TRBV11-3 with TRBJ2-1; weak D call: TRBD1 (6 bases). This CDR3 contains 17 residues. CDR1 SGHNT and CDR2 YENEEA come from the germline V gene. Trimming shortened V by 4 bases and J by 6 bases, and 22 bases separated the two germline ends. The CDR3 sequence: CASSSLGARTMGNEQFF. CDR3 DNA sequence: TGTGCCAGCAGCTCCCTGGGGGCGCGTACCATGGGCAATGAGCAGTTCTTC.

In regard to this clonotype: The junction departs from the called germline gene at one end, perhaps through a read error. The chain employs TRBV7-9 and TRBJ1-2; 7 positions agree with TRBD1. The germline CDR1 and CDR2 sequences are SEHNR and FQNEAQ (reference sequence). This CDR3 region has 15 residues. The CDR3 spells CVSSLRRGQGHGYTF. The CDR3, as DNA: TGTGTCAGCAGCTTACGGAGGGGGCAGGGGCACGGCTACACCTTT.

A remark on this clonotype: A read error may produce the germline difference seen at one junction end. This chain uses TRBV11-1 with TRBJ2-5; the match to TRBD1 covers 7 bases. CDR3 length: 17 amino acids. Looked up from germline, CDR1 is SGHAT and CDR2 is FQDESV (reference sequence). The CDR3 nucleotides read TGTGCCAGCAGGAGGCGGACAGGTTGGTGTCTTCAAGAGATCCAGTACTTC. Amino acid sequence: CASRRRTGWCLQEIQYF. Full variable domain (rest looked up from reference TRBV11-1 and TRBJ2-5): EAEVAQSPRYKITEKSQAVAFWCDPISGHATLYWYRQILGQGPELLVQFQDESVVDDSQLPKDRFSAERLKGVDSTLKIQPAELGDSAMYLCASRRRTGWCLQEIQYFGPGTRLLVL.

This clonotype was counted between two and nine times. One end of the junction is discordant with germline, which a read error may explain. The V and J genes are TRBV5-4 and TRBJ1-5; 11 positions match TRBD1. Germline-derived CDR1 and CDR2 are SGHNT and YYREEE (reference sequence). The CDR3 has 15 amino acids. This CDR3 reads CASSLGTGGNQPQHF. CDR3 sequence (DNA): TGTGCCAGCAGCTTGGGGACAGGGGGCAACCAGCCCCAGCATTTT.

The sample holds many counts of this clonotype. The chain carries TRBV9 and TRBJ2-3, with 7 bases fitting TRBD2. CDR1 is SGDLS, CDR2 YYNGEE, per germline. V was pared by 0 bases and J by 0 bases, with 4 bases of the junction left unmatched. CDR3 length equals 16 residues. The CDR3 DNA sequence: TGTGCCAGCAGCGTAGTTCCTAGCGGAAGCACAGATACGCAGTATTTT. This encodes CASSVVPSGSTDTQYF.

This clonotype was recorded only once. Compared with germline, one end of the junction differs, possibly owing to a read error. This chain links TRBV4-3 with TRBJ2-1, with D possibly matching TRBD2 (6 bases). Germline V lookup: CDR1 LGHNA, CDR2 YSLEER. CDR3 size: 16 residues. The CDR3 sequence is CANSQNVTGVRDEQFF. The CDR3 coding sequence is TGCGCCAACAGCCAAAACGTAACGGGAGTCAGAGATGAGCAGTTCTTC.

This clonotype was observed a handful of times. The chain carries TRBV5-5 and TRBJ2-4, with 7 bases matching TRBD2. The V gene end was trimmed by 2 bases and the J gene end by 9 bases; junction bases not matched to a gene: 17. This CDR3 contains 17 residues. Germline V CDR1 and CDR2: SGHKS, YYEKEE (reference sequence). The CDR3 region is CASSLVGMREGSGIQYF. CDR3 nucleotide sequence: TGTGCCAGCAGCTTAGTAGGGATGAGGGAGGGGTCGGGCATTCAGTACTTC.

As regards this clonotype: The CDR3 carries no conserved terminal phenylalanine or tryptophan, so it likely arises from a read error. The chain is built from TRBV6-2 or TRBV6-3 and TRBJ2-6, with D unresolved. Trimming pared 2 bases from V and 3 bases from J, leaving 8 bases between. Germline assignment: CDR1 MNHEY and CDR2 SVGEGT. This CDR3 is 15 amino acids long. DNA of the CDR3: TGTGCCAGCAGTTACAGTGGGTTTGGGGCCAACGTCCTGACTTAC. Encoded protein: CASSYSGFGANVLTY.

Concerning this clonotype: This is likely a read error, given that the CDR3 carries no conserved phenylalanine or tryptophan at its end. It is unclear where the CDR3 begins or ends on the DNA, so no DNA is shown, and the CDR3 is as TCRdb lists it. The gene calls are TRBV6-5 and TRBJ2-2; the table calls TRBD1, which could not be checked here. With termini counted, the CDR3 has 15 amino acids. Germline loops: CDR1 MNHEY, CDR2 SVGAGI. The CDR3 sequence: CASSPRTGFIGELFS.

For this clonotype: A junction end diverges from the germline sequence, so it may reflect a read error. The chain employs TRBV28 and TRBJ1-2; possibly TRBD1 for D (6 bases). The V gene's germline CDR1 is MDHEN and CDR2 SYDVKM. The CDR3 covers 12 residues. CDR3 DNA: TGTGTCAGCAGCCCGGGGGGCAGTGGCTACGCCTTC. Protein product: CVSSPGGSGYAF.

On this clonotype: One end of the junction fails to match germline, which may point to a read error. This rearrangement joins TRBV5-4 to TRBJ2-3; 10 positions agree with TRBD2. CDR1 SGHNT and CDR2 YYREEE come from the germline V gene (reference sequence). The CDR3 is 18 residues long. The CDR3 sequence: CASSNAAASGSRTDMQYF. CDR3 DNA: TGTGCCAGTAGTAACGCGGCGGCTAGCGGGAGTCGGACAGATATGCAGTATTTT.

In nucleotides, the CDR3 is TGTGTCTCCTCTTGGTGGGGTGGCAATCAGCCCCAGCATTTT. This gives the protein CVSSWWGGNQPQHF. This chain connects TRBV30 to TRBJ1-5; no definite D call. The CDR3 runs 14 residues. The germline V gene encodes CDR1 GTSNPN and CDR2 SVGIG (reference sequence).

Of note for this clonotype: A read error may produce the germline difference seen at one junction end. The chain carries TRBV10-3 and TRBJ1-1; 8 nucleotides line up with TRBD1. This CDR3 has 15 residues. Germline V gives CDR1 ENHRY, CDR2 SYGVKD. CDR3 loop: CAISKGTGLNTEAFF. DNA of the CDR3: TGTGCCATCAGCAAAGGGACAGGACTGAACACGGAAGCTTTCTTT.

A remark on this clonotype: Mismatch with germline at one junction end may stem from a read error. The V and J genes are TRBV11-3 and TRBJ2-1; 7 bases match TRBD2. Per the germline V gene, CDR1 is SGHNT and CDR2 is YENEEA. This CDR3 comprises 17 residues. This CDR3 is CTSSLGRGEWRVDEQFF. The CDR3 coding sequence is TGTACTAGCAGCTTAGGTCGGGGGGAGTGGCGTGTCGATGAGCAGTTCTTT.

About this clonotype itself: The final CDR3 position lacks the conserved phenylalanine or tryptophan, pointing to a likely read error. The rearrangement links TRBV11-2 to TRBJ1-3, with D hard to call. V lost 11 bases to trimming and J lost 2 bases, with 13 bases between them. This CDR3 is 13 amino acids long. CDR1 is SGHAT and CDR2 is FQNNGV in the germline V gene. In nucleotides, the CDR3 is TGTGCCTCAGCCCAGGAAACTGGAAACACCATATATTAT. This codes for CASAQETGNTIYY.

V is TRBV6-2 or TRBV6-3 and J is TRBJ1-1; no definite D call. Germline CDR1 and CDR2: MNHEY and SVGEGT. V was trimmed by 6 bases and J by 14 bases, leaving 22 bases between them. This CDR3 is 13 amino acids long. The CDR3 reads CASSTTPALTAFF. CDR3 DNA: TGTGCCAGCAGCACGACACCAGCCCTAACGGCATTCTTT.

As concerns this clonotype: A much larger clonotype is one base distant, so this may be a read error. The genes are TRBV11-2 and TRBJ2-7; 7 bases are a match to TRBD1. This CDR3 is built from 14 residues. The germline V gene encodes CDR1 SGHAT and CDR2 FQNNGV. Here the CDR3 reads CASSTSRGSYEEYF. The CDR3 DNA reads TGTGCCAGCAGCACCTCCAGGGGGTCCTACGAGGAGTACTTC.

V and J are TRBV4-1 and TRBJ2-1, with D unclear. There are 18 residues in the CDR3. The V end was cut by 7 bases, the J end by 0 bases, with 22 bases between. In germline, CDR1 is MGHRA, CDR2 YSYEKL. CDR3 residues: CASNEEWVPQSSYNEQFF. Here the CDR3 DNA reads TGCGCCAGCAACGAAGAGTGGGTCCCCCAGAGCTCCTACAATGAGCAGTTCTTC.

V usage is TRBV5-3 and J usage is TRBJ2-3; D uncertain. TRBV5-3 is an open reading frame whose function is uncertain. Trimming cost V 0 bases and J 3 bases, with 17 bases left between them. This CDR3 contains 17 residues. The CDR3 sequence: CARSLVTEEILTDTQYF. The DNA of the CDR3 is TGTGCCAGAAGCTTGGTTACCGAAGAAATTCTTACAGATACGCAGTATTTT.